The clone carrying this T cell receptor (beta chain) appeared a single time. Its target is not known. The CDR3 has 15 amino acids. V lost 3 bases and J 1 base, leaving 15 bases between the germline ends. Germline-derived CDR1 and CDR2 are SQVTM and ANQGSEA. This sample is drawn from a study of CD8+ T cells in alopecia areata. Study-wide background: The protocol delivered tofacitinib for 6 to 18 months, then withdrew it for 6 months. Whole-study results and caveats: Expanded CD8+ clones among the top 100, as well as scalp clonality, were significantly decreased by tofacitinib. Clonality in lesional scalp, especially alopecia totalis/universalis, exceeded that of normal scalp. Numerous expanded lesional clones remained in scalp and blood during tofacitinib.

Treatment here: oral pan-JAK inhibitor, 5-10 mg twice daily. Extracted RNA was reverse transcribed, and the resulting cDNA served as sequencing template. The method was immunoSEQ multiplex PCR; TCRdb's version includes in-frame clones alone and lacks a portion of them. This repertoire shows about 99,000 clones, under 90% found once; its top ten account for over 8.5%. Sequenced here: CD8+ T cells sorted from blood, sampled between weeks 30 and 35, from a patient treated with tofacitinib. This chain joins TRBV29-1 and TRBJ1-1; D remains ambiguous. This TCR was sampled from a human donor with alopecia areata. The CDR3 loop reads CSVDPAIEKNTEAFF. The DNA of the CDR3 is TGCAGCGTTGATCCGGCGATCGAAAAGAACACTGAAGCTTTCTTT.